Shown below are 22 T cell receptor beta chains from a single sample sequenced in a study of blood T cell repertoires in COVID-19. Here immunoSEQ multiplex PCR was the method, and the copy in TCRdb shows in-frame clones only, minus some. Of 140,000 to 150,000 clones in the sample, around nine tenths were seen once. Sequencing was performed on peripheral blood. These receptors were collected from a human donor in a cohort sampled during active COVID-19.

This sequence joins TRBV10-1 and TRBJ1-1; D is possibly TRBD1 (6 bases). The CDR3 extends over 15 amino acids. The germline V and J ends were trimmed by 2 bases and 0 bases, with 10 bases remaining between them. CDR1 WNHNN and CDR2 SYGVQD come from the germline V gene (reference sequence). The CDR3 DNA reads as TGCGCCAGCAGTGAGAGCACAGGGATGAACACTGAAGCTTTCTTT. Its translation: CASSESTGMNTEAFF.

The CDR3 here is CASSQDPLLAGITDTQYF. CDR3 DNA: TGTGCCAGCAGCCAAGACCCCTTACTAGCGGGGATCACAGATACGCAGTATTTT. The chain links TRBV3-1 (or the pseudogene TRBV3-2) to TRBJ2-3, with 10 bases identical to TRBD2. The CDR3 is 18 amino acids. Unmatched junction bases numbered 8, after V lost 0 bases and J lost 2 bases. The germline V gene has CDR1 LGHDT and CDR2 YNNKEL (reference sequence).

CDR3 amino acids: CASQTGGNSPLHF. The DNA of the CDR3 is TGCGCCAGTCAGACAGGGGGGAATTCACCCCTCCACTTT. The rearrangement links TRBV5-1 to TRBJ1-6, with 9 positions matching TRBD1. CDR3 size: 13 residues. V gave up 8 bases and J gave up 7 bases; unmatched junction bases: 4. Germline assignment: CDR1 SGHRS and CDR2 YFSETQ. The full variable domain, in which reference TRBV5-1 and TRBJ1-6 provide the parts outside the CDR3, is KAGVTQTPRYLIKTRGQQVTLSCSPISGHRSVSWYQQTPGQGLQFLFEYFSETQRNKGNFPGRFSGRQFSNSRSEMNVSTLELGDSALYLCASQTGGNSPLHFGNGTRLTVT.

The chain combines TRBV11-2 with TRBJ1-2; D uncertain. The ends were cut back, 5 bases at V and 4 bases at J, with 11 bases in the middle. This CDR3 contains 13 residues. Germline V gene lookup returns CDR1 SGHAT and CDR2 FQNNGV. DNA of the CDR3: TGTGCCAGCAGCAGAGAGCGGGCCTATGGCTACACCTTC. This codes for CASSRERAYGYTF.

This clone showed up just a few times. The rearrangement uses TRBV9 and TRBJ2-3; a possible D gene is TRBD1 (6 bases). The V gene's germline CDR1 is SGDLS and CDR2 YYNGEE. V was clipped by 4 bases and J by 0 bases, with 15 bases between them. The CDR3 spans 16 residues. The CDR3 DNA is TGTGCCAGCAGCTCTAACCCGGACAGAAGCACAGATACGCAGTATTTT. This codes for CASSSNPDRSTDTQYF.

This chain connects TRBV4-2 to TRBJ2-7; no definite D call. Germline values: CDR1 LGHNA, CDR2 YNFKEQ. The CDR3 loop spans 11 amino acids. Trimming pared 1 base from V and 6 bases from J, leaving 4 bases between. CDR3 bases: TGTGCCAGCAGCCAAGCAGGCGAGCAGTACTTC. This codes for CASSQAGEQYF.

This clone was seen a single time. The rearrangement links TRBV25-1 to TRBJ1-6, with 7 bases aligning to TRBD1. Germline CDR1 and CDR2: MGHDK and SYGVNS. CDR3 length equals 17 residues. Unmatched junction bases numbered 8, after V lost 6 bases and J lost 0 bases. The CDR3 is CASSRTGLSSYNSPLHF. The CDR3, as DNA: TGTGCCAGCAGCCGGACAGGCCTTAGCTCCTATAATTCACCCCTCCACTTT. Full variable domain (missing parts from reference TRBV25-1 and TRBJ1-6): EADIYQTPRYLVIGTGKKITLECSQTMGHDKMYWYQQDPGMELHLIHYSYGVNSTEKGDLSSESTVSRIRTEHFPLTLESARPSHTSQYLCASSRTGLSSYNSPLHFGNGTRLTVT.

The chain has TRBV7-9 and TRBJ2-1; 10 nucleotides match TRBD1. From germline, CDR1 is SEHNR and CDR2 FQNEAQ (reference sequence). The CDR3 covers 14 residues. V lost 5 bases, J lost 7 bases, and 5 bases stayed unmatched. CDR3 sequence: CASSPGQGSNEQFF. The CDR3, as DNA: TGTGCCAGCAGCCCGGGACAGGGGTCGAATGAGCAGTTCTTC.

V is TRBV28 and J is TRBJ2-7, with D possibly TRBD2 on 5 matching bases. The V and J ends lost 6 bases and 3 bases respectively, with 12 bases between them. The germline V gene encodes CDR1 MDHEN and CDR2 SYDVKM. The CDR3 is made up of 13 amino acids. The CDR3 DNA reads as TGTGCCAGCAGGACTACCGGACTCTACGAGCAGTACTTC. Translated: CASRTTGLYEQYF.

The J gene is TRBJ2-1, the V gene TRBV5-1, with unresolved D. Germline V lookup: CDR1 SGHRS, CDR2 YFSETQ. The CDR3 is made up of 14 amino acids. V lost 0 bases, J lost 6 bases, and 10 bases lay in between. This CDR3 is CASSLDGSVNEQFF. The CDR3 DNA follows: TGCGCCAGCAGCTTGGATGGCAGTGTCAATGAGCAGTTCTTC.

The chain combines TRBV28 with TRBJ1-6; TRBD1 aligns across 9 bases. CDR1 is MDHEN and CDR2 is SYDVKM in the germline V gene. V shed 6 bases and J 6 bases; nucleotides not matched to a gene: 6. The CDR3 covers 15 residues. The CDR3 nucleotides read TGTGCCAGCAGCGGGGGGACAGGGCCTAATTCACCCCTCCACTTT. Its protein product is CASSGGTGPNSPLHF.

The chain is built from TRBV6-2 or TRBV6-3 and TRBJ1-2, with no clear D. There are 15 residues in the CDR3. Trimming took 5 bases from V and 4 from J, leaving 17 bases between them. Germline V gene data show CDR1 as MNHEY and CDR2 as SVGEGT. The CDR3 loop reads CASSLIGQEVYGYTF. The CDR3 DNA follows: TGTGCCAGCAGTCTCATTGGGCAGGAGGTCTATGGCTACACCTTC.

This clone has just a few counts. The rearrangement links TRBV2 to TRBJ2-3; 9 positions match TRBD2. CDR1 is SNHLY and CDR2 is FYNNEI in the germline V gene. With 7 bases clipped from V and 6 bases from J, the junction kept 8 bases outside the gene matches. The CDR3 totals 14 residues. The DNA for the CDR3 is TGTGCCAGCAACCTAGCGGGGCCCTCGGATACGCAGTATTTT. This gives the protein CASNLAGPSDTQYF.

The chain couples TRBV6-4 to TRBJ2-2; 10 nucleotides match TRBD2. There are 17 residues in the CDR3. V dropped 0 bases and J dropped 6; count of bases not matched to a gene: 7. Germline CDR1 and CDR2: MRHNA and SNTAGT. The CDR3 region is CASSDSKLAGIPGELFF. CDR3 DNA: TGTGCCAGCAGTGACTCGAAACTAGCGGGGATACCCGGGGAGCTGTTTTTT.

V is TRBV5-1 and J is TRBJ2-4, with a weak D call TRBD2 (6 bases). CDR1 and CDR2 (germline): SGHRS, YFSETQ. Trimming pared 5 bases from V and 5 bases from J, leaving 8 bases between. This CDR3 has 12 amino acids. This CDR3 reads CASRGEENIQYF. The CDR3 DNA sequence: TGCGCCAGCAGAGGGGAGGAAAACATTCAGTACTTC.

V is TRBV2 and J is TRBJ2-7, with D perhaps TRBD2 (6 bases). The V gene lost 7 bases and the J gene lost 4 bases, with 11 bases spanning the gap. This CDR3 is built from 12 residues. CDR1 SNHLY and CDR2 FYNNEI come from the germline V gene. CDR3 nucleotides: TGTGCCAGCAAACTAGCTCGGTACGAGCAGTACTTC. This translates into CASKLARYEQYF.

The genes are TRBV18 and TRBJ1-5; the D is unclear. Per the germline V gene, CDR1 is KGHSH and CDR2 is LQKENI. This CDR3 comprises 15 residues. Trimming took 2 bases from V and 1 from J, leaving 9 bases between them. The CDR3 spells CASSPGERSNQPQHF. The CDR3 DNA follows: TGTGCCAGCTCACCAGGGGAGAGGAGCAATCAGCCCCAGCATTTT.

This clone is a singleton in its sample. This rearrangement joins TRBV28 to TRBJ1-3; TRBD1 aligns across 8 bases. The CDR3 sequence is 15 residues long. Germline CDR1 reads MDHEN; CDR2 reads SYDVKM. The V and J ends lost 4 bases and 5 bases, in that order; junction bases with no gene match: 7. The CDR3 DNA reads as TGTGCCAGCAGTTCCAGGGGGCTCGGGAGAAACACCATATATTTT. It codes for CASSSRGLGRNTIYF.

This clone was counted once. The V gene is TRBV6-5, the J gene TRBJ2-7, with 11 bases matching TRBD1. The CDR3 sequence is 15 residues long. Germline CDR1 MNHEY, CDR2 SVGAGI. The V and J ends lost 4 bases and 3 bases, in that order; junction bases with no gene match: 5. CDR3 sequence: CASSSGTGGFYEQYF. The CDR3, as DNA: TGTGCCAGCAGTTCCGGGACAGGGGGTTTCTACGAGCAGTACTTC.

The V call is TRBV28, the J call TRBJ2-5; 9 bases are a match to TRBD2. CDR3 length: 16 residues. V lost 3 bases and J lost 4; bases outside the gene matches: 9. The V gene's germline CDR1 is MDHEN and CDR2 SYDVKM. The CDR3 DNA follows: TGTGCCAGCAGTTTCCCGGCGGGAGGGATCCGAGAGACCCAGTACTTC. It codes for CASSFPAGGIRETQYF.

The V and J genes are TRBV7-9 and TRBJ1-1, with D maybe TRBD1 (5 bases). Trimming cost V 2 bases and J 8 bases, with 12 bases left between them. In germline, CDR1 is SEHNR, CDR2 FQNEAQ (reference sequence). The CDR3 is 13 amino acids. CDR3 sequence: CASSLSGVGEAFF. The CDR3 coding sequence is TGTGCCAGCAGCTTATCGGGGGTCGGAGAAGCTTTCTTT.

V gene TRBV11-2 combines with J gene TRBJ2-1, with D unresolved. The CDR3 consists of 12 residues. The germline V gene has CDR1 SGHAT and CDR2 FQNNGV. Trimming took 1 base from V and 7 from J, leaving 5 bases between them. CDR3 region: CASSLVVNEQFF. CDR3 DNA: TGTGCCAGCAGCTTAGTAGTTAATGAGCAGTTCTTC.